The subject of this entry is one TCR beta chain. The data derive from a study of blood T cell repertoires in COVID-19. Study-wide background: T cells, B-cell-depleted T cells, or PBMCs provided the cDNA or gDNA that served as material.

Germline CDR1 is GTSNPN and CDR2 is SVGIG (reference sequence). The CDR3 is 16 amino acids. Trimming took 3 bases from V and 0 from J, leaving 15 bases between them. Assay: immunoSEQ multiplex PCR; the TCRdb copy retains only in-frame clones and omits some. The sample lists approximately 170,000 clones, about 88% occurring once. The sequence derives from a woman over 75 in a cohort sampled during active or convalescent COVID-19. The sequenced sample was peripheral blood. The chain carries TRBV30 and TRBJ2-1; D remains ambiguous. The CDR3 reads CAWRNARRSSYNEQFF. In DNA, the CDR3 is TGTGCCTGGAGAAATGCTAGGCGTAGCTCCTACAATGAGCAGTTCTTC.